The 9 T cell receptor beta chains in this list originate from one sample, sequenced in a study of Graves' ophthalmopathy and Graves' hyperthyroidism. Amplification of the TCR beta CDR3 regions used RNA transcripts (as template). Second-round multiplex PCR came after a first-round RT-PCR that employed HTBI primers. TCRdb analysed the multiplex PCR reads with MiXCR anew, one entry per CDR3 protein. The sample comprises about 640,000 distinct CDR3 sequences, 35% to 45% of which are singletons, and 3% to 4% rests with the top ten. What was sequenced was peripheral blood. These receptors all stem from an adult man with Graves' ophthalmopathy.

This clonotype was counted between two and nine times. For the CDR3, the DNA is TGTGCCAGCAGTTACTCAGCAAGGCGGGATTCACCCCTCCACTTT. It codes for CASSYSARRDSPLHF. The chain links TRBV6-6 to TRBJ1-6; D not resolved. Per the germline V gene, CDR1 is MNHNY and CDR2 is SVGAGI (reference sequence). The CDR3 length is 15 residues. The V end was cut by 0 bases, the J end by 8 bases, with 11 bases between.

As concerns this clonotype: No DNA is shown, since the ends of the CDR3 on it are uncertain; the CDR3 is the one TCRdb lists. The chain couples TRBV2 to TRBJ1-4; TRBD1, the D gene given by the table, was not confirmed from the DNA. The CDR3 spans 14 residues, counting both ends. Germline CDR1 reads SNHLY; CDR2 reads FYNNEI. The CDR3: CASLTGHLMKNCFF.

In the case of this clonotype: Here the CDR3 omits its conserved ending phenylalanine or tryptophan, so a read error is the likely source. The DNA is left out, because the CDR3 cannot be placed on it with certainty; the CDR3 is given as TCRdb lists it. The rearrangement joins TRBV2 to TRBJ1-4; no DNA check was done on the table's D call, TRBD1. The CDR3 has 13 residues if both end residues are counted. From germline, CDR1 is SNHLY and CDR2 FYNNEI. The CDR3 sequence is CASSVDRHSGNTA.

This chain links TRBV10-3 with TRBJ1-5; possibly TRBD1 for D (5 bases). Trimming removed 2 bases at V and 7 bases at J, with 12 bases between. Germline loops: CDR1 ENHRY, CDR2 SYGVKD. The CDR3 has 14 amino acids. CDR3 in DNA: TGTGCCATCAGTGAGGGTCAGGGATTACAGCCCCAGCATTTT. Amino acids: CAISEGQGLQPQHF.

This clonotype has ten or more counts. Written as DNA, the CDR3 is TGTGCCAGCAGTACCGCTAGCAATCAGCCCCAGCATTTT. Translating it yields CASSTASNQPQHF. The chain joins TRBV12-3 or TRBV12-4 to TRBJ1-5; D is unresolved. The CDR3 totals 13 residues. The V gene lost 5 bases and the J gene lost 0 bases, with 5 bases spanning the gap.

This clonotype has at least ten counts. The chain couples TRBV7-9 to TRBJ1-2; 8 nucleotides match TRBD1. Per germline, CDR1 SEHNR and CDR2 FQNEAQ (reference sequence). J was trimmed by 5 bases and V by 6 bases; bases with no gene match: 11. This CDR3 is 15 amino acids long. CDR3 in amino acids: CASSSDRERGYGYTF. The DNA of the CDR3 is TGTGCCAGCAGTTCGGACAGGGAGCGGGGGTATGGCTACACCTTC.

V gene TRBV20-1 combines with J gene TRBJ2-5; perhaps TRBD1 as D (6 bases). The CDR3 runs to 12 residues. The V end was cut by 4 bases, the J end by 5 bases, with 11 bases between. Germline loops: CDR1 DFQATT, CDR2 SNEGSKA (reference sequence). This chain's CDR3 is CSANDRSETQYF. The CDR3 coding sequence is TGCAGTGCTAATGACAGGAGCGAGACCCAGTACTTC.

The rearrangement links TRBV7-9 to TRBJ2-2; D might be TRBD1 or TRBD2, each matching 5 bases. The CDR3 loop spans 14 amino acids. V shed 4 bases and J shed 2 bases, with 8 bases lying between them. CDR1 and CDR2 (germline): SEHNR, FQNEAQ (reference sequence). CDR3 amino acids: CASSYRTNTGELFF. CDR3 sequence (DNA): TGTGCCAGCAGCTACAGGACTAACACCGGGGAGCTGTTTTTT.

This chain uses TRBV15 with TRBJ1-4; no clear D. The germline V and J ends were trimmed by 3 bases and 8 bases, with 13 bases remaining between them. Germline assignment: CDR1 LNHNV and CDR2 YYDKDF (reference sequence). The CDR3 has 14 amino acids. The CDR3 sequence: CATSSQAVGEKLFF. In nucleotides, the CDR3 is TGTGCCACCAGCAGCCAAGCGGTGGGGGAAAAACTGTTTTTT.